The 11 T cell receptor beta chains listed next were all sequenced from one sample in a study of blood T cell repertoires in COVID-19. The repertoire was sequenced with immunoSEQ multiplex PCR; TCRdb's copy has only in-frame clones and lacks some. Altogether some 220,000 clones are present, about four fifths being singletons, with the ten largest covering about 3%. The specimen was peripheral blood. The source is a woman aged 30 to 39 who had recovered from COVID-19.

Only a few counts were recorded for this clone. CDR3 DNA sequence: TGCGCCAGCAGCTTCGGGACAGGGGGCGGAAACACCATATATTTT. Protein sequence: CASSFGTGGGNTIYF. The chain has TRBV5-1 and TRBJ1-3; 12 nucleotides match TRBD1. Germline CDR1 is SGHRS and CDR2 is YFSETQ. The CDR3 has 15 amino acids. After removal of 2 bases from V and 4 bases from J, the junction contained 1 base not matched to a gene. Variable domain in full (rest from reference TRBV5-1 and TRBJ1-3): KAGVTQTPRYLIKTRGQQVTLSCSPISGHRSVSWYQQTPGQGLQFLFEYFSETQRNKGNFPGRFSGRQFSNSRSEMNVSTLELGDSALYLCASSFGTGGGNTIYFGEGSWLTVV.

This chain joins TRBV2 and TRBJ2-2, with D unresolved. V lost 4 bases, J lost 1 base, and 4 bases lay in between. This CDR3 region has 13 residues. In germline, CDR1 is SNHLY, CDR2 FYNNEI. CDR3 sequence reads: CASSGQNTGELFF. The CDR3 DNA sequence: TGTGCCAGCAGTGGACAGAACACCGGGGAGCTGTTTTTT.

The rearrangement joins TRBV25-1 to TRBJ1-1, with TRBD1 matching 10 bases. The CDR3 totals 14 residues. V dropped 4 bases and J dropped 5; count of bases not matched to a gene: 4. The germline V gene has CDR1 MGHDK and CDR2 SYGVNS. The CDR3 sequence: CASSGDRGGTEAFF. The CDR3 DNA is TGTGCCAGCAGTGGGGACAGGGGTGGAACTGAAGCTTTCTTT.

The DNA of the CDR3 is TGTGCCAGCAGCTTGCGAGCGGGAGGGGTCGAGCAGTACTTC. Protein sequence: CASSLRAGGVEQYF. This chain uses TRBV5-4 with TRBJ2-7; 10 bases match TRBD2. In germline, CDR1 is SGHNT, CDR2 YYREEE (reference sequence). The CDR3 is made up of 14 amino acids. V dropped 1 base and J dropped 6; count of bases not matched to a gene: 4.

This chain joins TRBV5-1 and TRBJ1-5, with D unresolved. From germline, CDR1 is SGHRS and CDR2 YFSETQ. The V end lost 0 bases, the J end lost 7 bases, and 11 bases lay between the germline ends. This CDR3 is built from 14 residues. CDR3 nucleotide sequence: TGCGCCAGCAGCTTGGCCGTGGGCGGGCAGCCCCAGCATTTT. Translation: CASSLAVGGQPQHF.

J is TRBJ2-5 and V is TRBV5-1; D perhaps matches TRBD1 (6 bases). The V gene lost 3 bases and the J gene lost 5 bases, with 11 bases spanning the gap. The CDR3 totals 13 residues. The germline gives CDR1 SGHRS, CDR2 YFSETQ. CDR3 DNA sequence: TGCGCCAGCAGCTGGACAGTGCTTGAGACCCAGTACTTC. It translates to CASSWTVLETQYF.

The gene calls are TRBV6-5 and TRBJ2-2; D is undetermined. CDR3 length: 13 residues. In germline, CDR1 is MNHEY, CDR2 SVGAGI. The V end lost 2 bases, the J end lost 4 bases, and 5 bases lay between the germline ends. The CDR3 nucleotides are TGTGCCAGCAGTTACCCGGGCACCGGGGAGCTGTTTTTT. Translated, it gives CASSYPGTGELFF.

This chain uses TRBV5-1 with TRBJ2-3, with D perhaps TRBD1 (5 bases). V shed 0 bases and J shed 6 bases, with 11 bases lying between them. Germline lookup yields CDR1 SGHRS and CDR2 YFSETQ. The CDR3 totals 14 residues. CDR3 amino acids: CASSLGQPTDTQYF. The CDR3 DNA reads TGCGCCAGCAGCTTGGGACAGCCAACGGATACGCAGTATTTT.

The rearrangement uses TRBV27 and TRBJ2-5; D may be TRBD2 (6 bases). The CDR3 is 15 amino acids. Per the germline V gene, CDR1 is MNHEY and CDR2 is SMNVEV (reference sequence). V lost 2 bases to trimming and J lost 4 bases, with 14 bases between them. The CDR3 DNA reads TGTGCCAGCAGTTTAGGTTCCGCCGGGGGAGAGACCCAGTACTTC. Protein product: CASSLGSAGGETQYF.

The chain combines TRBV11-2 with TRBJ1-2; TRBD1 matches 9 bases. Germline V gives CDR1 SGHAT, CDR2 FQNNGV. This CDR3 is 14 amino acids long. The junction had 5 bases not matched to a gene; V was cut back by 1 base and J by 8 bases. DNA for the CDR3: TGTGCCAGCAGCTTAGTACAGGGGGCTGGCGGCTACACCTTC. Its translation: CASSLVQGAGGYTF.

This clone was counted a single time. The chain links TRBV5-1 to TRBJ1-1, with D possibly matching TRBD1 (5 bases). Trimming pared 1 base from V and 9 bases from J, leaving 13 bases between. This CDR3 contains 13 residues. Per germline, CDR1 SGHRS and CDR2 YFSETQ. The CDR3 here is CASSLRDLTQAFF. The CDR3 DNA sequence: TGCGCCAGCAGCTTGCGGGACTTAACTCAAGCTTTCTTT. Full variable domain (outside the CDR3, taken from reference TRBV5-1 and TRBJ1-1): KAGVTQTPRYLIKTRGQQVTLSCSPISGHRSVSWYQQTPGQGLQFLFEYFSETQRNKGNFPGRFSGRQFSNSRSEMNVSTLELGDSALYLCASSLRDLTQAFFGQGTRLTVV.